This passage covers 15 T cell receptor beta chains from one sample sequenced in a study of shared clonotypes between healthy human individuals. Sequenced by immunoSEQ multiplex PCR; TCRdb stores in-frame clones only, minus some. The data contain about 680,000 clones, around 90% of them singletons. Naivety among CD8 cells was defined by CD45RO negativity and positive CCR7 selection, thereby excluding terminally differentiated effector memory CD45RA+ cells. Source material: naive CD8+ T cells sorted from blood. Receptor source: a man under 40 in good health.

The chain links TRBV6-5 to TRBJ1-1; 9 bases are shared with TRBD1. The length of the CDR3 is 13 residues. CDR1 and CDR2 (germline): MNHEY, SVGAGI. Losses at the gene ends were 8 bases for V and 3 bases for J; bases not matched to a gene: 4. DNA of the CDR3: TGTGCCAGCGGGGGACAGGGACACACTGAAGCTTTCTTT. As protein: CASGGQGHTEAFF.

V usage is TRBV5-1 and J usage is TRBJ2-3; TRBD2 aligns across 7 bases. Trimming at V came to 4 bases and at J to 4 bases, leaving 6 bases not matched to a gene. The CDR3 spans 14 residues. The germline V gene has CDR1 SGHRS and CDR2 YFSETQ. CDR3 nucleotides: TGCGCCAGCAGCCTGGGCGGGGGTCCAGATACGCAGTATTTT. Translating gives CASSLGGGPDTQYF.

The CDR3 reads CASSSAGISYEQYF. CDR3 bases: TGTGCCAGCAGCTCCGCGGGGATCTCCTACGAGCAGTACTTC. This chain connects TRBV7-6 to TRBJ2-7, with D perhaps matching TRBD2 (6 bases). The CDR3 sequence is 14 residues long. Per the germline V gene, CDR1 is SGHVS and CDR2 is FNYEAQ. V was cut by 4 bases and J by 0 bases, with 10 bases left in between.

This clone was observed a few times. The chain couples TRBV29-1 to TRBJ1-1; D call uncertain. There are 11 residues in the CDR3. In germline, CDR1 is SQVTM, CDR2 ANQGSEA. The V gene lost 4 bases and the J gene lost 6 bases, with 9 bases spanning the gap. In DNA form, the CDR3 reads TGCAGCGTTGCTAATGGGGCTGAAGCTTTCTTT. This encodes CSVANGAEAFF.

The chain combines TRBV7-9 with TRBJ2-7, with D uncertain. Trimming removed 2 bases at V and 3 bases at J, with 11 bases between. This CDR3 region has 14 residues. The V gene's germline CDR1 is SEHNR and CDR2 FQNEAQ (reference sequence). The CDR3: CASSLWERGYEQYF. The CDR3 DNA sequence: TGTGCCAGCAGCTTATGGGAAAGAGGCTACGAGCAGTACTTC.

This chain links TRBV19 with TRBJ2-1, with 9 bases lining up with TRBD2. J was trimmed by 9 bases and V by 5 bases; bases with no gene match: 11. The CDR3 length is 15 residues. From germline, CDR1 is LNHDA and CDR2 SQIVND (reference sequence). The CDR3 nucleotides are TGTGCCAGTAGTTGGCAGGCGGGAGGGCCAGGTGAGCAGTTCTTC. This gives the protein CASSWQAGGPGEQFF.

The CDR3 DNA sequence: TGTGCCAGCAGCCAAGTCGGCCGCAGCCTAGTAGAGCAGTACTTC. Translating it yields CASSQVGRSLVEQYF. V gene TRBV14 combines with J gene TRBJ2-7; D gene ambiguous. Trimming pared 1 base from V and 7 bases from J, leaving 17 bases between. The CDR3 is 15 amino acids. In germline, CDR1 is SGHDN, CDR2 FVKESK.

This clone was seen a handful of times. The rearrangement links TRBV15 to TRBJ1-5; 7 bases align to TRBD1. CDR1 is LNHNV, CDR2 YYDKDF, per germline (reference sequence). The CDR3 sequence is 17 residues long. Trimming cost V 0 bases and J 7 bases; bases outside gene matches: 12. CDR3 protein: CATSRDLNTGDEQPQHF. The CDR3, as DNA: TGTGCCACCAGCAGAGACCTGAATACAGGGGACGAGCAGCCCCAGCATTTT.

The chain has TRBV15 and TRBJ2-1, with TRBD2 matching over 10 bases. The CDR3 sequence is 16 residues long. V lost 1 base and J lost 6; bases outside the gene matches: 6. Germline lookup yields CDR1 LNHNV and CDR2 YYDKDF (reference sequence). The CDR3 protein is CATSRATSGMANEQFF. The DNA of the CDR3 is TGTGCCACCAGCAGAGCCACTAGCGGGATGGCCAATGAGCAGTTCTTC.

The chain combines TRBV7-9 with TRBJ1-1, with D perhaps matching TRBD1 (5 bases). CDR1 and CDR2 from the germline V gene are SEHNR and FQNEAQ (reference sequence). Trimming removed 4 bases at V and 5 bases at J, with 17 bases between. CDR3 size: 15 residues. The chain's CDR3 is CASSSDQGTATEAFF. Written as DNA, the CDR3 is TGTGCCAGCAGCTCTGACCAAGGGACGGCTACTGAAGCTTTCTTT. The entire variable domain, with the rest obtained from reference TRBV7-9 and TRBJ1-1, is as follows: DTGVSQNPRHKITKRGQNVTFRCDPISEHNRLYWYRQTLGQGPEFLTYFQNEAQLEKSRLLSDRFSAERPKGSFSTLEIQRTEQGDSAMYLCASSSDQGTATEAFFGQGTRLTVV.

This clone was seen only once. Here the CDR3 DNA reads TGTGCCAGCAGTCCTAGACAGGGGTTGCCAGATACGCAGTATTTT. Its translation: CASSPRQGLPDTQYF. The chain has TRBV28 and TRBJ2-3; 8 bases fit TRBD1. The length of the CDR3 is 15 residues. Germline CDR1 MDHEN, CDR2 SYDVKM. V was pared by 5 bases and J by 4 bases, with 8 bases of the junction left unmatched.

The gene calls are TRBV12-5 and TRBJ2-1; 8 nucleotides agree with TRBD2. CDR1 and CDR2 from the germline V gene are LGHNT and FRNRAP. The CDR3 loop spans 16 amino acids. J gave up 8 bases and V 6 bases, and 15 bases lay outside the gene matches. The CDR3 nucleotides read TGTGCTAGTGGACTTCTCGACAGCGGGAGTGTGGATGAGCAGTTCTTC. It codes for CASGLLDSGSVDEQFF. The full variable domain, its missing parts supplied by reference TRBV12-5 and TRBJ2-1, is DARVTQTPRHKVTEMGQEVTMRCQPILGHNTVFWYRQTMMQGLELLAYFRNRAPLDDSGMPKDRFSAEMPDATLATLKIQPSEPRDSAVYFCASGLLDSGSVDEQFFGPGTRLTVL.

V is TRBV29-1 and J is TRBJ2-2, with TRBD1 as a possible D gene (5 bases). This CDR3 spans 12 amino acids. Per germline, CDR1 SQVTM and CDR2 ANQGSEA. Trimming left V 4 bases short and J 5 bases short, with 8 bases between. DNA of the CDR3: TGCAGCGTTGTAGGGGATACCGGGGAGCTGTTTTTT. Amino acids: CSVVGDTGELFF.

This sequence joins TRBV9 and TRBJ2-4, with TRBD2 matching over 10 bases. The germline gives CDR1 SGDLS, CDR2 YYNGEE. CDR3 length equals 21 residues. Trimming took 2 bases from V and 0 from J; bases not matched to a gene: 17. In DNA, the CDR3 is TGTGCCAGCAGCGTGGCGGCGGGGCTAGCGGGAGCGGGCGTAGCCAAAAACATTCAGTACTTC. Translation: CASSVAAGLAGAGVAKNIQYF.

This clone was seen a handful of times. The CDR3 DNA follows: TGTGCCAGCAGTGAAGCTTACAGGCCCTACGAGCAGTACTTC. As protein: CASSEAYRPYEQYF. The rearrangement uses TRBV6-1 and TRBJ2-7; D is possibly TRBD1 (5 bases). V was pared by 0 bases and J by 2 bases, with 8 bases between. Germline CDR1 MNHNS, CDR2 SASEGT. The CDR3 length is 14 residues.